The next 10 T cell receptor beta chains were all read from a single sample in a study of neurological immune-mediated disorders. TCRdb processed the 5' RACE reads anew with MiXCR; each CDR3 protein has one entry. The sample contains about 90,000 distinct CDR3 sequences, approximately 13% of which appear only once. Described time point: longitudinal time-point 2. The sequencing input was PBMCs. These receptors were taken from a female donor with HTLV-1-associated myelopathy (HAM/TSP).

A word on this clonotype: This may stem from a read error, because a much larger clone lies one nucleotide away. The chain is built from TRBV3-1 and TRBJ2-3; no firm D call. The CDR3 contains 12 residues. Germline lookup yields CDR1 LGHDT and CDR2 YNNKEL (reference sequence). With 1 base removed from V and 4 bases from J, the gap between germline ends came to 3 bases. The CDR3 loop reads CASSQAADTQYF. The DNA of the CDR3 is TGTGCCAGCAGCCAAGCGGCAGATACGCAGTATTTT.

This clonotype came up many times. The chain has TRBV12-3 or TRBV12-4 and TRBJ1-5, with 8 bases matching TRBD1. CDR3 length: 18 residues. V shed 3 bases and J 0 bases; nucleotides not matched to a gene: 10. The CDR3 loop reads CASSFGSDRAYSNQPQHF. CDR3 DNA sequence: TGTGCCAGCAGTTTCGGTTCGGACAGGGCATATAGCAATCAGCCCCAGCATTTT.

Many counts were recorded for this clonotype. The V and J genes are TRBV12-5 and TRBJ2-7, with D possibly being TRBD1 (5 bases). The V gene's germline CDR1 is LGHNT and CDR2 FRNRAP. Trimming removed 6 bases from V and 4 bases from J, with 19 bases in between. The CDR3 length is 15 residues. This CDR3 reads CASGEAQVLKYEQYF. The DNA of the CDR3 is TGTGCTAGTGGAGAGGCACAGGTTCTTAAGTACGAGCAGTACTTC.

This clonotype was counted many times. The chain is built from TRBV5-1 and TRBJ1-2; TRBD1 is a possible D gene (5 bases). Trimming took off 3 bases at V and 7 bases at J, with 16 bases between the two ends. Germline CDR1 SGHRS, CDR2 YFSETQ. The CDR3 runs 14 residues. The CDR3 here is CASSSGGGISGYTF. The CDR3 bases are TGCGCCAGCAGCTCCGGGGGGGGGATCTCTGGCTACACCTTC.

This rearrangement joins TRBV5-1 to TRBJ1-2, with 8 bases identical to TRBD1. J gave up 8 bases and V 4 bases, and 13 bases lay outside the gene matches. Germline loops: CDR1 SGHRS, CDR2 YFSETQ. The CDR3 loop spans 15 amino acids. The CDR3 DNA reads as TGCGCCAGCAGCCTGACAGGGGTCGGGGGAAGCGGCTACACCTTC. Protein: CASSLTGVGGSGYTF.

This clonotype was seen at least ten times. This rearrangement joins TRBV7-2 to TRBJ1-1; D is undetermined. Deletions cut 5 bases from V and 4 bases from J, with 14 bases between. Per the germline V gene, CDR1 is SGHTA and CDR2 is FQGNSA. There are 14 residues in the CDR3. This CDR3 is CASSRKSFGTEAFF. In nucleotides, the CDR3 is TGTGCCAGCAGCCGGAAGAGCTTCGGCACTGAAGCTTTCTTT.

This clonotype was detected only a few times. The rearrangement links TRBV12-3 or TRBV12-4 to TRBJ1-4; the D gene is possibly TRBD1 (6 bases). Trimming pared 6 bases from V and 8 bases from J, leaving 22 bases between. The CDR3 is 16 residues long. This chain's CDR3 is CASSPGGAPRTEKLFF. CDR3 sequence (DNA): TGTGCCAGCAGCCCCGGGGGGGCGCCTCGGACCGAAAAACTGTTTTTT.

The J gene is TRBJ2-7, the V gene TRBV20-1; the D gene could be TRBD1 or TRBD2 (5 bases each). Trimming shortened V by 3 bases and J by 7 bases, and 16 bases separated the two germline ends. CDR1 is DFQATT, CDR2 SNEGSKA, per germline (reference sequence). The CDR3 sequence is 13 residues long. Here the CDR3 reads CSARGLSGAEQYF. The CDR3 DNA reads as TGCAGTGCTAGGGGTCTCTCCGGGGCAGAGCAGTACTTC.

There are many counts of this clonotype. The J gene is TRBJ2-1, the V gene TRBV20-1; perhaps TRBD2 as D (5 bases). CDR1 is DFQATT, CDR2 SNEGSKA, per germline (reference sequence). The V end was cut by 5 bases, the J end by 7 bases, with 21 bases between. This CDR3 has 15 amino acids. CDR3 in amino acids: CSAPRPGLSVNEQFF. DNA for the CDR3: TGCAGTGCTCCACGCCCGGGGTTGTCGGTTAATGAGCAGTTCTTC.

This clonotype was detected ten times or more. The chain couples TRBV11-2 to TRBJ2-2, with D unresolved. This CDR3 spans 13 amino acids. Germline V gives CDR1 SGHAT, CDR2 FQNNGV. V shed 5 bases and J shed 5 bases, with 9 bases lying between them. The CDR3 region has the DNA TGTGCCAGCAGCAGCAACCCAACCGGGGAGCTGTTTTTT. Amino acid sequence: CASSSNPTGELFF.